A single T cell receptor (beta chain) is shown here with its context. Generated by immunoSEQ multiplex PCR, the TCRdb table keeps only in-frame clones and is missing some. The sample yields under 150,000 clones, about 93% seen once. The record originates from a study of T cell responses to AZD1222 COVID-19 vaccine. Turning to the study itself: Pooling was applied to second doses at about 4 or about 12 weeks.

The sequence was obtained from an adult in good health. Sequencing used peripheral blood, obtained on day 0 of AZD1222 vaccination.

CDR3 DNA: TGCAGCGTTCGGACGAGCCTGAACACTGAAGCTTTCTTT. It specifies CSVRTSLNTEAFF. The gene calls are TRBV29-1 and TRBJ1-1; no clear D gene. Germline V gene lookup returns CDR1 SQVTM and CDR2 ANQGSEA. V shed 5 bases and J shed 0 bases, with 10 bases lying between them. The CDR3 covers 13 residues.